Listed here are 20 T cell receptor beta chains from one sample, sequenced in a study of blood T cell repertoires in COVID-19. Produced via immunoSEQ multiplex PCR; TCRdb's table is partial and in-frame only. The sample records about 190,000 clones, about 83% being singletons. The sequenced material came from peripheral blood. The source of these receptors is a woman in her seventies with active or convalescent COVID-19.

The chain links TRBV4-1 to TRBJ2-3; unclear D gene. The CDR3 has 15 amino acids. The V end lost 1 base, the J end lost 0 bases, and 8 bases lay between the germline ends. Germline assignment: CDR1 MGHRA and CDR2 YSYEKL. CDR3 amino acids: CASSQAPLSTDTQYF. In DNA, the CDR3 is TGCGCCAGCAGCCAAGCTCCCCTAAGCACAGATACGCAGTATTTT.

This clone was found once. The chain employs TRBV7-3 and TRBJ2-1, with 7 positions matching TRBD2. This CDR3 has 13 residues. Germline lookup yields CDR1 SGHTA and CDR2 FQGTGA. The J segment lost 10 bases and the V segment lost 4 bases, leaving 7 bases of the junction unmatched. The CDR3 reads CASSYPGGTEQFF. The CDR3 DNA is TGTGCCAGCAGCTACCCGGGGGGTACAGAGCAGTTCTTC.

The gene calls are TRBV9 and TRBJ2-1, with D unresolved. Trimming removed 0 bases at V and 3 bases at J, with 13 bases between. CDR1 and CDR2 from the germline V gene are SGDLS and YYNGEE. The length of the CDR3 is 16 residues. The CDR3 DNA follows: TGTGCCAGCAGCGTAGGGTCCACAGATCTCTACAATGAGCAGTTCTTC. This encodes CASSVGSTDLYNEQFF.

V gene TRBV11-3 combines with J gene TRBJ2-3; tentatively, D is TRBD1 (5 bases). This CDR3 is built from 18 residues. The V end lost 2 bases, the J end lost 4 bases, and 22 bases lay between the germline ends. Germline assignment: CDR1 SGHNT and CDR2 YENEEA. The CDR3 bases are TGTGCCAGCAGCTTAAGGGGTCGCGGCTGGCCTGCCCCAGATACGCAGTATTTT. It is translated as CASSLRGRGWPAPDTQYF.

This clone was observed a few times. The CDR3 bases are TGTGCCAGCAGCAGGGCTAGCGGGACCTACGAGCAGTACTTC. It specifies CASSRASGTYEQYF. V usage is TRBV6-5 and J usage is TRBJ2-7, with TRBD2 identical over 9 bases. After removal of 6 bases from V and 2 bases from J, the junction contained 5 bases not matched to a gene. The CDR3 sequence is 14 residues long. Germline V gene sequence: CDR1 MNHEY, CDR2 SVGAGI.

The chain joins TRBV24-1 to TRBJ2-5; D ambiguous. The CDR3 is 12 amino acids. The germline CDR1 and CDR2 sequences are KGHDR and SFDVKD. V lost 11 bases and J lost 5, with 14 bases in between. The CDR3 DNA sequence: TGTGCCATCTTCCAGACTGGGGAGACCCAGTACTTC. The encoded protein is CAIFQTGETQYF.

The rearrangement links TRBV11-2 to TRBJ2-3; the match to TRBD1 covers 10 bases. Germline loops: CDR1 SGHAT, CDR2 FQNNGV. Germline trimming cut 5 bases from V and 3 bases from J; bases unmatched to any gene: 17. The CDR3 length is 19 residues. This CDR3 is CASSHVGSWDRGWTDTQYF. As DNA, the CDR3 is TGTGCCAGCAGCCATGTAGGGAGTTGGGACAGGGGTTGGACAGATACGCAGTATTTT.

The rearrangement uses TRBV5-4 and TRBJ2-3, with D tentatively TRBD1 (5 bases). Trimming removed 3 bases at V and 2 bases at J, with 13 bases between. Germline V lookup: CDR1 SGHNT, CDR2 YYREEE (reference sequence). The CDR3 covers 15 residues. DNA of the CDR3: TGTGCCAGCAGCTCCAGGGTTTCACCCACAGATACGCAGTATTTT. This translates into CASSSRVSPTDTQYF.

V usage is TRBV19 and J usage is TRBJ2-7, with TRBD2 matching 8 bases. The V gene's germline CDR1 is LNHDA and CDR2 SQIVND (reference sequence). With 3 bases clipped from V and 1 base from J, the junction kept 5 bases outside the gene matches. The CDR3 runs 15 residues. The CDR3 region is CASSIILAESYEQYF. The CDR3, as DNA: TGTGCCAGTAGTATCATACTAGCGGAGTCCTACGAGCAGTACTTC.

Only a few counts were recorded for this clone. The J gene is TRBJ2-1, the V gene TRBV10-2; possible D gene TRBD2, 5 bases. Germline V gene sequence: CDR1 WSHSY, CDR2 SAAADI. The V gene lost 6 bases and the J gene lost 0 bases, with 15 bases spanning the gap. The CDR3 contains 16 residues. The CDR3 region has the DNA TGCGCCAGCAGACAACGGACTCCCAGCTCCTACAATGAGCAGTTCTTC. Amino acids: CASRQRTPSSYNEQFF.

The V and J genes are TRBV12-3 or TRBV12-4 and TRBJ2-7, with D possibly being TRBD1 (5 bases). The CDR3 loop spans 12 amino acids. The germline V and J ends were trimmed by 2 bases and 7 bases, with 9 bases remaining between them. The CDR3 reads CASSLRGGEQYF. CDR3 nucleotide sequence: TGTGCCAGCAGTTTAAGGGGCGGTGAGCAGTACTTC.

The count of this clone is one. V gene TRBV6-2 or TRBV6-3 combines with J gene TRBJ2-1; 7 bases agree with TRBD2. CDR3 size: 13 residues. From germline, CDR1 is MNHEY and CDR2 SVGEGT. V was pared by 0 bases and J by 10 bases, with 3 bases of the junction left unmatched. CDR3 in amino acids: CASSYSGLPEQFF. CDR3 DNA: TGTGCCAGCAGTTACTCGGGACTACCCGAGCAGTTCTTC.

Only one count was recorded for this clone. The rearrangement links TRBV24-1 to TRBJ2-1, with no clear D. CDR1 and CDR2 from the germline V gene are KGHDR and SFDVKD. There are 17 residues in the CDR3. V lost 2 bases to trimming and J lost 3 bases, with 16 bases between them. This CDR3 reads CATSDSHQSSGYNEQFF. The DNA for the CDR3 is TGTGCCACCAGTGATTCCCACCAAAGCTCGGGCTACAATGAGCAGTTCTTC.

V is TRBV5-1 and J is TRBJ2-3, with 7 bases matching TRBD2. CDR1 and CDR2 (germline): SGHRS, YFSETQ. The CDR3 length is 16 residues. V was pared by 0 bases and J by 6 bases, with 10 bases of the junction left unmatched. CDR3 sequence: CASSLGGGRASDTQYF. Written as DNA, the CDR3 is TGCGCCAGCAGCTTGGGAGGTGGGAGGGCATCGGATACGCAGTATTTT. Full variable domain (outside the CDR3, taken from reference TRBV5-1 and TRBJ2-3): KAGVTQTPRYLIKTRGQQVTLSCSPISGHRSVSWYQQTPGQGLQFLFEYFSETQRNKGNFPGRFSGRQFSNSRSEMNVSTLELGDSALYLCASSLGGGRASDTQYFGPGTRLTVL.

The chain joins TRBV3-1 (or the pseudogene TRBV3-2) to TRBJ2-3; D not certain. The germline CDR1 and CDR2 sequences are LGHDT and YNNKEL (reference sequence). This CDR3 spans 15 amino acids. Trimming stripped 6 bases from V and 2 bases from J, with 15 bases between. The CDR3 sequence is CASSLSGEYTDTQYF. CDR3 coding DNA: TGTGCCAGCAGTCTGAGTGGAGAGTACACAGATACGCAGTATTTT.

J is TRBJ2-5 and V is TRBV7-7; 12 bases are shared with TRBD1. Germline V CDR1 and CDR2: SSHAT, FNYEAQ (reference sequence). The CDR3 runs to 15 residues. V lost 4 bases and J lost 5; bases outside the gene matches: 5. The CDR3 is CASSSRDRGPETQYF. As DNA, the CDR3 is TGTGCCAGCAGCTCACGGGACAGGGGGCCGGAGACCCAGTACTTC.

CDR3 residues: CASSLPGLTPVTEYEQYF. The DNA of the CDR3 is TGCGCCAGCAGCCTCCCGGGACTAACACCCGTTACAGAGTACGAGCAGTACTTC. The chain employs TRBV5-1 and TRBJ2-7; 7 nucleotides agree with TRBD2. CDR1 and CDR2 (germline): SGHRS, YFSETQ. This CDR3 is built from 18 residues. With V trimmed by 4 bases and J by 4 bases, 20 bases remained unmatched.

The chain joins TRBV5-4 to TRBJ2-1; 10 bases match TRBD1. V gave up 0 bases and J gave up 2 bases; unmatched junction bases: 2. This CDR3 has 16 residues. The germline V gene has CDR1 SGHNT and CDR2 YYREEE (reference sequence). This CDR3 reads CASSLGGTGAYNEQFF. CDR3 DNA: TGTGCCAGCAGCTTGGGGGGGACAGGGGCCTACAATGAGCAGTTCTTC.

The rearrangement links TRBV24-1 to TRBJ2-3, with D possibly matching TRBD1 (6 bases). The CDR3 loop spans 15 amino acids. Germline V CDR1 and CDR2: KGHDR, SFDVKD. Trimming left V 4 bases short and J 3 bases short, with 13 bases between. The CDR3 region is CATSDRGRGTDTQYF. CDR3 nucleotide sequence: TGTGCCACCAGTGACAGGGGAAGGGGTACAGATACGCAGTATTTT.

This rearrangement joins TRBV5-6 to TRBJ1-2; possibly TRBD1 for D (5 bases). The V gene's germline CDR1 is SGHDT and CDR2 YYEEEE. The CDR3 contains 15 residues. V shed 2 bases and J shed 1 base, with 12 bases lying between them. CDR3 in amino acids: CASSFRQDINYGYTF. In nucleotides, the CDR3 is TGTGCCAGCAGCTTTCGCCAGGACATTAACTATGGCTACACCTTC.